This T cell receptor (beta chain) was captured by sequencing in a study of blood T cell repertoires in COVID-19. Looking at the study overall: Italy, Spain and the United States were the sources of the convalescent and acute COVID-19 samples. Sample material is recorded as cDNA or gDNA derived from T cells, B-cell-depleted T cells, or PBMCs.

The CDR3 is 19 residues long. Germline values: CDR1 LGHDT, CDR2 YNNKEL (reference sequence). The J segment lost 2 bases and the V segment lost 0 bases, leaving 13 bases of the junction unmatched. Original data processing: Estimates of nucleated cell counts were drawn from the amplification of reference gene primers. The method was immunoSEQ multiplex PCR; TCRdb's version includes in-frame clones alone and lacks a portion of them. The V and J calls and the clone size are those of that table, but D and trimming were determined from the DNA. This table holds about 240,000 clones, 82% found once. This clone was recorded only once.

The clonotype originates from a woman aged 55-75 years with active or convalescent COVID-19. V is TRBV3-1 (or the pseudogene TRBV3-2) and J is TRBJ2-3, with TRBD2 matching over 8 bases. Sequenced sample: peripheral blood. The CDR3 region is CASSQDGEGGGTHTDTQYF. The CDR3 DNA sequence: TGTGCCAGCAGCCAAGATGGGGAGGGCGGGGGGACCCACACAGATACGCAGTATTTT.